This TCR beta chain was recorded in a study of radiation and T cells in renal cell carcinoma. Clones were sequenced by immunoSEQ multiplex PCR, and TCRdb holds only the in-frame ones, with some missing. The sample includes tens of thousands of clones, about half seen only once; the top ten take 16%. The CDR3 contains 12 residues. CDR1 is SQVTM and CDR2 is ANQGSEA in the germline V gene. Germline trimming cut 6 bases from V and 7 bases from J; bases unmatched to any gene: 7. As concerns this clone: Its specificity is unknown.

Whole-study results and caveats: Dominant CDR3 motifs were more common in irradiated tumors than controls. Intratumoral heterogeneity was not captured in these approximately 0.91 g regions. In nephrectomy-only tumors, top 100 clonotypes averaged 43%, versus about 50% irradiated.

Treatment indicated: 15 Gy SBRT to primary tumor, nephrectomy 4 weeks later. The patient's renal cell carcinoma had clear cell pathology. The receptor comes from a woman aged 45 to 65 with renal cell carcinoma. The input for sequencing was tumor tissue, taken from a patient whose treatment included radiotherapy and nephrectomy. This sequence joins TRBV29-1 and TRBJ1-2; 8 nucleotides line up with TRBD1. CDR3 in DNA: TGCAGCGTGAACCAGGGGGCGGGTGGCTACACCTTC. Amino acids: CSVNQGAGGYTF.